The 24 T cell receptor beta chains below were found in one sample sequenced in a study of Graves' ophthalmopathy and Graves' hyperthyroidism. CDR3 regions of TCR beta were amplified from RNA transcripts. RT-PCR was first run with HTBI primers, then multiplex PCR in a second round. TCRdb itself ran the multiplex PCR reads through MiXCR, one entry per CDR3 protein. The sample consists of about 700,000 distinct CDR3 sequences, roughly two fifths of them appearing once. The sequenced sample was peripheral blood. These receptors were collected from an adult man with Graves' ophthalmopathy.

This clonotype turned up a few times. The chain employs TRBV9 and TRBJ2-2; perhaps D is TRBD1 or TRBD2 (5 bases each). Trimming shortened V by 2 bases and J by 3 bases, and 11 bases separated the two germline ends. CDR1 is SGDLS and CDR2 is YYNGEE in the germline V gene. This CDR3 is built from 15 residues. CDR3 in DNA: TGTGCCAGCAGCGTCGGGGCCCAATACACCGGGGAGCTGTTTTTT. It encodes CASSVGAQYTGELFF.

V is TRBV4-1 and J is TRBJ1-2, with D tentatively TRBD1 (5 bases). Trimming stripped 0 bases from V and 12 bases from J, with 20 bases between. CDR1 MGHRA and CDR2 YSYEKL come from the germline V gene. The CDR3 has 15 residues. The CDR3 sequence: CASSQDRKGLEGHTF. The CDR3 DNA sequence: TGCGCCAGCAGCCAAGATAGGAAGGGGCTAGAGGGCCACACCTTC.

Many counts were recorded for this clonotype. The chain carries TRBV6-6 and TRBJ2-5, with 7 bases that match TRBD1. Losses at the gene ends were 6 bases for V and 0 bases for J; bases not matched to a gene: 10. The CDR3 is made up of 16 amino acids. CDR1 MNHNY and CDR2 SVGAGI come from the germline V gene (reference sequence). The CDR3 DNA sequence: TGTGCCAGCAGGCCGCCGGGACAGATGTACCAAGAGACCCAGTACTTC. Protein product: CASRPPGQMYQETQYF.

This rearrangement joins TRBV11-2 to TRBJ2-2; D possibly corresponds to TRBD1 (6 bases). There are 14 residues in the CDR3. Germline assignment: CDR1 SGHAT and CDR2 FQNNGV. The ends were cut back, 3 bases at V and 5 bases at J, with 10 bases in the middle. The CDR3 DNA is TGTGCCAGCAGCTTTCAGGGGACGACCGGGGAGCTGTTTTTT. It specifies CASSFQGTTGELFF. Supplemented by reference TRBV11-2 and TRBJ2-2, the full variable domain reads EAGVAQSPRYKIIEKRQSVAFWCNPISGHATLYWYQQILGQGPKLLIQFQNNGVVDDSQLPKDRFSAERLKGVDSTLKIQPAKLEDSAVYLCASSFQGTTGELFFGEGSRLTVL.

This clonotype was counted many times. J is TRBJ1-5 and V is TRBV2; possible D gene TRBD1, 5 bases. CDR1 is SNHLY and CDR2 is FYNNEI in the germline V gene. The V and J ends lost 6 bases and 6 bases respectively, with 15 bases between them. CDR3 size: 14 residues. CDR3 nucleotides: TGTGCCAGCAGCGTTCAGGGTCCGGCTCAGCCCCAGCATTTT. Its translation: CASSVQGPAQPQHF.

This clonotype appeared many times. This chain uses TRBV10-3 with TRBJ2-5; TRBD1 might be the D (6 bases). The V end was cut by 10 bases, the J end by 4 bases, with 19 bases between. Germline-derived CDR1 and CDR2 are ENHRY and SYGVKD. The CDR3 is 14 amino acids. The DNA of the CDR3 is TGTGCCAGCAACCCGACAGGAGTGGCAGAGACCCAGTACTTC. Translating it yields CASNPTGVAETQYF.

This clonotype appeared once. The gene calls are TRBV29-1 and TRBJ1-2; no clear D. This CDR3 contains 12 residues. Trimming stripped 6 bases from V and 4 bases from J, with 12 bases between. Germline-derived CDR1 and CDR2 are SQVTM and ANQGSEA. The CDR3 sequence: CSVQGSSYGYTF. CDR3 DNA sequence: TGCAGCGTCCAAGGGTCATCCTATGGCTACACCTTC.

The V call is TRBV29-1, the J call TRBJ2-6; unclear D gene. Germline CDR1 reads SQVTM; CDR2 reads ANQGSEA. The CDR3 is 13 residues long. V gave up 8 bases and J gave up 0 bases, with 8 bases separating them. CDR3 nucleotide sequence: TGCAGCTTAGGTAACTCTGGGGCCAACGTCCTGACTTTC. Protein sequence: CSLGNSGANVLTF.

This clonotype was detected many times. The gene calls are TRBV20-1 and TRBJ2-2; 10 nucleotides match TRBD1. The CDR3 length is 14 residues. Germline V gene data show CDR1 as DFQATT and CDR2 as SNEGSKA (reference sequence). After removal of 5 bases from V and 6 bases from J, the junction contained 6 bases not matched to a gene. The CDR3 DNA is TGCAGTGCTTCGACAGGGGGCTTCGCCGGGGAGCTGTTTTTT. Protein product: CSASTGGFAGELFF.

This clonotype was seen a handful of times. The CDR3 reads CAWSGRGWSPLHF. As DNA, the CDR3 is TGTGCCTGGAGTGGAAGGGGTTGGTCACCCCTCCACTTT. The genes are TRBV30 and TRBJ1-6, with D maybe TRBD1 (5 bases). Per germline, CDR1 GTSNPN and CDR2 SVGIG (reference sequence). V was clipped by 1 base and J by 10 bases, with 11 bases between them. There are 13 residues in the CDR3.

This clonotype has a count of ten or more. The chain links TRBV20-1 to TRBJ2-5; D might be TRBD1 or TRBD2, each matching 5 bases. The V end lost 6 bases, the J end lost 0 bases, and 17 bases lay between the germline ends. The length of the CDR3 is 15 residues. Germline CDR1 and CDR2: DFQATT and SNEGSKA (reference sequence). CDR3 in DNA: TGCAGTGCCACCCCCGGGACGGTCCACCAAGAGACCCAGTACTTC. It yields the protein CSATPGTVHQETQYF.

The chain recombines TRBV29-1 with TRBJ1-4, with unresolved D. The CDR3 spans 14 residues. Germline CDR1 SQVTM, CDR2 ANQGSEA. Deletions cut 0 bases from V and 13 bases from J, with 18 bases between. As DNA, the CDR3 is TGCAGCGTTGAAGATTGGCAGACGCATGGATCACTGTTTTTT. This encodes CSVEDWQTHGSLFF.

V usage is TRBV29-1 and J usage is TRBJ1-1, with D perhaps matching TRBD1 (5 bases). The CDR3 length is 11 residues. Trimming left V 6 bases short and J 7 bases short, with 12 bases between. Germline V gene data show CDR1 as SQVTM and CDR2 as ANQGSEA. The CDR3 nucleotides are TGCAGCGTGCCCACAGGACTTGAAGCTTTCTTT. This translates into CSVPTGLEAFF.

This rearrangement joins TRBV29-1 to TRBJ1-5; no firm D call. V was trimmed by 4 bases and J by 6 bases, leaving 13 bases between them. The CDR3 extends over 13 amino acids. CDR1 and CDR2 (germline): SQVTM, ANQGSEA. CDR3 in amino acids: CSVVTTSGQPQHF. CDR3 DNA sequence: TGCAGCGTTGTCACAACATCGGGTCAGCCCCAGCATTTT.

In this sample, this clonotype turned up a few times. As DNA, the CDR3 is TGTGCCAGTAGTATAACTTTGGGCAGGGGGAGTTATGGCTACACCTTC. It specifies CASSITLGRGSYGYTF. The chain combines TRBV19 with TRBJ1-2; TRBD1 matches at 7 bases. V lost 2 bases, J lost 5 bases, and 11 bases stayed unmatched. Germline assignment: CDR1 LNHDA and CDR2 SQIVND (reference sequence). The CDR3 totals 16 residues.

Comment on this clonotype: This could be a read error, since a much larger clone is one nucleotide away. The genes are TRBV12-5 and TRBJ2-5; D may be TRBD2 (6 bases). Germline-derived CDR1 and CDR2 are LGHNT and FRNRAP. The CDR3 extends over 13 amino acids. The CDR3 coding sequence is TGTGCTAGTGGTTTCGGGAGTGGAGAGACCCAGTGCTTC. This encodes CASGFGSGETQCF. Drawing the rest from reference TRBV12-5 and TRBJ2-5, the complete variable domain is DARVTQTPRHKVTEMGQEVTMRCQPILGHNTVFWYRQTMMQGLELLAYFRNRAPLDDSGMPKDRFSAEMPDATLATLKIQPSEPRDSAVYFCASGFGSGETQCFGPGTRLLVL.

This clonotype was found many times. The V call is TRBV15, the J call TRBJ1-6, with D possibly matching TRBD1 (6 bases). Trimming removed 5 bases at V and 1 base at J, with 12 bases between. Germline values: CDR1 LNHNV, CDR2 YYDKDF (reference sequence). This CDR3 is built from 16 residues. CDR3 DNA sequence: TGTGCCACCAGCCAGGGGAGATGGTCCTATAATTCACCCCTCCACTTT. Translating gives CATSQGRWSYNSPLHF. Full variable domain (rest looked up from reference TRBV15 and TRBJ1-6): DAMVIQNPRYQVTQFGKPVTLSCSQTLNHNVMYWYQQKSSQAPKLLFHYYDKDFNNEADTPDNFQSRRPNTSFCFLDIRSPGLGDTAMYLCATSQGRWSYNSPLHFGNGTRLTVT.

This clonotype was seen a handful of times. The chain uses TRBV9 and TRBJ1-4; D is perhaps TRBD1 (5 bases). CDR3 length: 14 amino acids. Germline CDR1 is SGDLS and CDR2 is YYNGEE. V was cut by 5 bases and J by 2 bases, with 10 bases left in between. The CDR3 sequence: CASRAEGTNEKLFF. The CDR3 bases are TGTGCCAGCAGGGCAGAGGGGACTAATGAAAAACTGTTTTTT.

There are many counts of this clonotype. The J gene is TRBJ2-5, the V gene TRBV7-9; no reliable D call. The CDR3 is made up of 15 amino acids. Trimming shortened V by 5 bases and J by 4 bases, and 17 bases separated the two germline ends. Germline V CDR1 and CDR2: SEHNR, FQNEAQ (reference sequence). The CDR3 spells CASSPPSIRSETQYF. The CDR3 DNA sequence: TGTGCCAGCAGCCCACCATCAATTAGGTCAGAGACCCAGTACTTC.

The chain combines TRBV3-1 with TRBJ1-2, with D tentatively TRBD1 (5 bases). CDR1 is LGHDT and CDR2 is YNNKEL in the germline V gene (reference sequence). Trimming shortened V by 0 bases and J by 7 bases, and 15 bases separated the two germline ends. This CDR3 spans 15 amino acids. In DNA form, the CDR3 reads TGTGCCAGCAGCCAAGATACACAGGCGGATCGTGGCTACACCTTC. Translated, it gives CASSQDTQADRGYTF. Variable domain in full (rest from reference TRBV3-1 and TRBJ1-2): DTAVSQTPKYLVTQMGNDKSIKCEQNLGHDTMYWYKQDSKKFLKIMFSYNNKELIINETVPNRFSPKSPDKAHLNLHINSLELGDSAVYFCASSQDTQADRGYTFGSGTRLTVV.

The gene calls are TRBV7-2 and TRBJ1-5; no definite D call. CDR3 length: 13 amino acids. Germline V gene sequence: CDR1 SGHTA, CDR2 FQGNSA. The ends were cut back, 5 bases at V and 5 bases at J, with 10 bases in the middle. The CDR3 loop is CASSSLTDQPQHF. CDR3 nucleotide sequence: TGTGCCAGCAGCAGCTTAACCGATCAGCCCCAGCATTTT. Based on the CDR3 plus reference TRBV7-2 and TRBJ1-5, the full variable domain is GAGVSQSPSNKVTEKGKDVELRCDPISGHTALYWYRQSLGQGLEFLIYFQGNSAPDKSGLPSDRFSAERTGGSVSTLTIQRTQQEDSAVYLCASSSLTDQPQHFGDGTRLSIL.

Many counts were recorded for this clonotype. CDR3 DNA: TGTGCCAGCAGCTTCGAGCTGTTACATTCACCCCTCCACTTT. Protein product: CASSFELLHSPLHF. V gene TRBV7-2 combines with J gene TRBJ1-6, with D unclear. V lost 3 bases to trimming and J lost 8 bases, with 11 bases between them. There are 14 residues in the CDR3. Per the germline V gene, CDR1 is SGHTA and CDR2 is FQGNSA.

On this clonotype: Just one base apart from a much larger clone, this may be a read error. Because the CDR3 is missing its conserved closing phenylalanine or tryptophan, this is likely a read error. The chain joins TRBV25-1 to TRBJ1-2, with D tentatively TRBD1 (6 bases). The V end lost 5 bases, the J end lost 7 bases, and 14 bases lay between the germline ends. The CDR3 length is 13 residues. CDR1 is MGHDK, CDR2 SYGVNS, per germline. The CDR3 loop reads CASSYNRETGYTL. The CDR3 bases are TGTGCCAGCAGTTACAACAGGGAGACTGGCTACACCCTC.

As DNA, the CDR3 is TGTGCCACCAGTATCGAAAATGACCGGCGAGGGGGCTACACCTTC. Translation gives CATSIENDRRGGYTF. V usage is TRBV15 and J usage is TRBJ1-2; D is undetermined. V shed 6 bases and J shed 8 bases, with 22 bases lying between them. The germline V gene has CDR1 LNHNV and CDR2 YYDKDF (reference sequence). The CDR3 contains 15 residues.